The 6 T cell receptor beta chains reported below all come from one sample, sequenced in a study of beta chain features in type 1 diabetes (dated by TCRdb to between 2017 and 2018). General findings and caveats noted by the study authors: In all four CD4+ subsets, TCRB CDR3 length was moderately but significantly shorter in type 1 diabetes patients.

No antigen has been identified for these receptors. Preparation of the library involved the immunoSEQ multiplex PCR assay. The entire amount of isolated RNA was reverse transcribed using the High Capacity cDNA Reverse Transcription Kit, so the sequenced TCRB transcripts were expressed ones. In its TCRdb copy, this immuneACCESS table keeps in-frame sequences only and misses some clones. Where compared with another copy, unresolved V genes explain less than half of these, and the others have no known cause. This sample is represented by 300,000 or so clones; around an eighth of them were singletons. Together, the top ten hold 0.013% to 0.015% of the sample. The specimen sequenced was naive CD4+ T cells from blood. The meaning of the sample's cell subset or site label: true naive CD4+ T cells. The receptors were gathered from a young woman with type 1 diabetes.

J is TRBJ1-2 and V is TRBV4-2; 9 nucleotides align to TRBD1. Germline assignment: CDR1 LGHNA and CDR2 YNFKEQ. Trimming at V came to 0 bases and at J to 5 bases, leaving 10 bases not matched to a gene. The CDR3 extends over 17 amino acids. The CDR3 loop reads CASSQEIRRQGVYGYTF. The CDR3, as DNA: TGTGCCAGCAGCCAAGAAATTAGAAGACAGGGGGTTTATGGCTACACCTTC.

This clone was found a few times. The chain couples TRBV6-6 to TRBJ2-1, with D maybe TRBD2 (6 bases). This CDR3 has 12 residues. From germline, CDR1 is MNHNY and CDR2 SVGAGI (reference sequence). The germline V and J ends were trimmed by 5 bases and 9 bases, with 11 bases remaining between them. CDR3 DNA sequence: TGTGCCAGCAGTGGCCCCGGGGGTGAGCAGTTCTTC. The encoded protein is CASSGPGGEQFF.

The CDR3, as DNA: TGTGCCAGCAGTTTATCCAGACAGGATGGCTACACCTTC. Translated: CASSLSRQDGYTF. This rearrangement joins TRBV28 to TRBJ1-2; a weak D match, TRBD1 (6 bases). The CDR3 is 13 residues long. Germline-derived CDR1 and CDR2 are MDHEN and SYDVKM. Trimming shortened V by 1 base and J by 6 bases, and 9 bases separated the two germline ends.

This rearrangement joins TRBV5-1 to TRBJ2-1, with 7 bases aligning to TRBD2. CDR1 and CDR2 from the germline V gene are SGHRS and YFSETQ. This CDR3 contains 15 residues. The V and J ends lost 1 base and 8 bases, in that order; junction bases with no gene match: 9. DNA of the CDR3: TGCGCCAGCAGCTTGCCCCTCGCGGGAGTAGATGAGCAGTTCTTC. It yields the protein CASSLPLAGVDEQFF.

The rearrangement links TRBV6-5 to TRBJ2-5; D not resolved. The V end was cut by 0 bases, the J end by 5 bases, with 10 bases between. The CDR3 covers 14 residues. CDR1 and CDR2 (germline): MNHEY, SVGAGI. CDR3 region: CASSYSMPGETQYF. CDR3 DNA: TGTGCCAGCAGTTACTCGATGCCCGGGGAGACCCAGTACTTC.

This clone has only a few counts. The chain employs TRBV7-9 and TRBJ2-4, with 12 bases matching TRBD1. This CDR3 is 15 amino acids long. The germline V gene has CDR1 SEHNR and CDR2 FQNEAQ (reference sequence). The V gene end was trimmed by 5 bases and the J gene end by 8 bases; junction bases not matched to a gene: 7. The CDR3 sequence is CASSRDRGLVDIQYF. Written as DNA, the CDR3 is TGTGCCAGCAGCCGGGACAGGGGGCTCGTGGACATTCAGTACTTC.